This TCR beta chain emerged from a study of OX40 agonist ivuxolimab in advanced cancers. Only in-frame clones appear in the TCRdb table, and some are missing; sequencing was by immunoSEQ multiplex PCR. The repertoire holds 35,000 to 40,000 clones, with roughly nine tenths as singletons. The CDR3 totals 16 residues. The germline V gene has CDR1 LGHNA and CDR2 YSLEER. V lost 4 bases, J lost 3 bases, and 19 bases lay in between. The sample here was CD4+ or CD8+ T cells sorted from blood, taken in a trial of the OX40 agonist ivuxolimab. This clonotype was sampled from an adult with an advanced solid tumor such as melanoma, head and neck, liver or kidney cancer. The chain has TRBV4-3 and TRBJ2-7; TRBD1 or TRBD2 may be the D gene (5 bases each). The CDR3 loop reads CASSPSRPGPSYEQYF. CDR3 nucleotide sequence: TGCGCCAGCAGCCCGAGCCGCCCGGGACCCAGCTACGAGCAGTACTTC.